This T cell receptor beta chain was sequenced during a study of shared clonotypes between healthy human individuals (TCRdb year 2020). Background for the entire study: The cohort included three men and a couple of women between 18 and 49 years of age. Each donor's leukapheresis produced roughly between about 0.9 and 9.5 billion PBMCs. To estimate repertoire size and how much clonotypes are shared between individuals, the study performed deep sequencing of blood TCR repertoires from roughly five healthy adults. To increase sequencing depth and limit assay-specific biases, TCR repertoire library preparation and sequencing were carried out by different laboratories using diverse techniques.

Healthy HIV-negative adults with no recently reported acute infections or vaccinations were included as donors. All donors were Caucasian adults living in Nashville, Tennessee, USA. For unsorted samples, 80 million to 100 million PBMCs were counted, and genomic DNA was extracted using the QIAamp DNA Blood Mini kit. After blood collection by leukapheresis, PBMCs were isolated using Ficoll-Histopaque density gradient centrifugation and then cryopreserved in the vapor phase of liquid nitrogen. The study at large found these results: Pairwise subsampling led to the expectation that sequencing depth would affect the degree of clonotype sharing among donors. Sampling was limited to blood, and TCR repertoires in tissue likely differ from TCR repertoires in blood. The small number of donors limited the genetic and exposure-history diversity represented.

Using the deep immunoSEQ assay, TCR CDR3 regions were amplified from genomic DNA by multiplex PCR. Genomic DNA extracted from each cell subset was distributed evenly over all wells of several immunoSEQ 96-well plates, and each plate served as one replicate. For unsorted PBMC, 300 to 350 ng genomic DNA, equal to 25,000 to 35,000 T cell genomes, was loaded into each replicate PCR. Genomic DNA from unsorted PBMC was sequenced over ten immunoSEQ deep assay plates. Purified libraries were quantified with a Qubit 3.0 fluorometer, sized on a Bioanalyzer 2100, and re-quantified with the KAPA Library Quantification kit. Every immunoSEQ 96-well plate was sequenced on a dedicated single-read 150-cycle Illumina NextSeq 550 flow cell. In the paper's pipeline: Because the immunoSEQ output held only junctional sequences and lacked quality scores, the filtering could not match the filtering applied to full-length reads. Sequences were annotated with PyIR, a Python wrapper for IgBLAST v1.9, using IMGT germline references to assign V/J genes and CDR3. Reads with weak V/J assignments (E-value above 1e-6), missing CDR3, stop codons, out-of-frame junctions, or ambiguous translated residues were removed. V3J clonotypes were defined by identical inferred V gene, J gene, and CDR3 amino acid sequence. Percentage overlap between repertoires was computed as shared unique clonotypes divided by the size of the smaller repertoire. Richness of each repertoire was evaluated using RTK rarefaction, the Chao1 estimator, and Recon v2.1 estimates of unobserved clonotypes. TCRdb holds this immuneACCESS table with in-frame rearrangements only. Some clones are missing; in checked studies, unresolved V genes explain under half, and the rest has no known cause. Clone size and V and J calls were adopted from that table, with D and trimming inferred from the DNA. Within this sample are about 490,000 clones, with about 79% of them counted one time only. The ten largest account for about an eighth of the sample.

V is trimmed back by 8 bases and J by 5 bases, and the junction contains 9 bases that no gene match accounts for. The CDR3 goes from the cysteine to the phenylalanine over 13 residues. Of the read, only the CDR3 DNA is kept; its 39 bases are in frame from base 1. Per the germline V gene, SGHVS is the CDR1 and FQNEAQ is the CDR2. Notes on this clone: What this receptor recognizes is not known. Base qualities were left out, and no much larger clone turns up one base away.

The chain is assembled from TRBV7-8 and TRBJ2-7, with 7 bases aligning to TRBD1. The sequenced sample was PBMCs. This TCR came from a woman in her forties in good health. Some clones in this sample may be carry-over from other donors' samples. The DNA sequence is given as TGTGCCAGCGGAACCGGGACAGCTGACGAGCAGTACTTC. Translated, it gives CASGTGTADEQYF.